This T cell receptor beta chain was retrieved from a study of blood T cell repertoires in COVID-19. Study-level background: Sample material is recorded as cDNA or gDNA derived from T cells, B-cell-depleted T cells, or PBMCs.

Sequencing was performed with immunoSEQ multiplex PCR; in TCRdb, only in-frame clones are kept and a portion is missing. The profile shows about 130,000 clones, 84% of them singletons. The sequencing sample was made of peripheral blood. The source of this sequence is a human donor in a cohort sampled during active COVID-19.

DNA of the CDR3: TGTGCCAGCAGCCAAATAGTCGAACCTGGAAACACCATATATTTT. It is translated as CASSQIVEPGNTIYF. The chain couples TRBV3-1 (or the pseudogene TRBV3-2) to TRBJ1-3; the D is unclear. The CDR3 is 15 amino acids. Trimming stripped 2 bases from V and 2 bases from J, with 10 bases between. Germline values: CDR1 LGHDT, CDR2 YNNKEL (reference sequence).